These 30 T cell receptor beta chains share one sample of origin, sequenced in a study of blood T cell repertoires in COVID-19. Clones were sequenced by immunoSEQ multiplex PCR, and TCRdb holds only the in-frame ones, with some missing. The sample includes 70,000 to 95,000 clones, about 90% seen only once; the top ten take roughly 1.5%. The sequenced sample consisted of peripheral blood. These receptors were obtained from a human donor with active COVID-19. The donor label of this sample is uncertain.

The chain recombines TRBV11-2 with TRBJ1-1; tentatively, D is TRBD1 (6 bases). The ends were cut back, 1 base at V and 5 bases at J, with 14 bases in the middle. This CDR3 spans 15 amino acids. The germline V gene encodes CDR1 SGHAT and CDR2 FQNNGV. Written as DNA, the CDR3 is TGTGCCAGCAGCTTAGTCGCAGGGGTGAGAACTGAAGCTTTCTTT. Amino acid sequence: CASSLVAGVRTEAFF. Looking up the rest from reference TRBV11-2 and TRBJ1-1 gives the full variable domain: EAGVAQSPRYKIIEKRQSVAFWCNPISGHATLYWYQQILGQGPKLLIQFQNNGVVDDSQLPKDRFSAERLKGVDSTLKIQPAKLEDSAVYLCASSLVAGVRTEAFFGQGTRLTVV.

The V and J genes are TRBV7-8 and TRBJ1-5; D unresolved. The germline V and J ends were trimmed by 1 base and 6 bases, with 7 bases remaining between them. The CDR3 totals 13 residues. Looked up from germline, CDR1 is SGHVS and CDR2 is FQNEAQ. The CDR3 nucleotides are TGTGCCAGCAGCTTAGGGAGTAGTCAGCCCCAGCATTTT. Translating gives CASSLGSSQPQHF. Together with reference TRBV7-8 and TRBJ1-5, the CDR3 gives the full variable domain: GAGVSQSPRYKVAKRGQDVALRCDPISGHVSLFWYQQALGQGPEFLTYFQNEAQLDKSGLPSDRFFAERPEGSVSTLKIQRTQQEDSAVYLCASSLGSSQPQHFGDGTRLSIL.

The genes are TRBV7-9 and TRBJ2-5, with TRBD2 matching over 9 bases. Germline V gene data show CDR1 as SEHNR and CDR2 as FQNEAQ (reference sequence). With 3 bases clipped from V and 5 bases from J, the junction kept 10 bases outside the gene matches. This CDR3 is built from 16 residues. The CDR3 DNA reads as TGTGCCAGCAGCTTCTTTCAGGGTGCGGGAGGGGAGACCCAGTACTTC. Its translation is CASSFFQGAGGETQYF.

The J gene is TRBJ2-1, the V gene TRBV4-3; 9 bases are shared with TRBD2. The germline V gene encodes CDR1 LGHNA and CDR2 YSLEER. The V segment lost 1 base and the J segment 4 bases; nucleotides outside the gene matches: 5. The CDR3 runs to 16 residues. CDR3 in amino acids: CASSQGAGGRYNEQFF. In nucleotides, the CDR3 is TGCGCCAGCAGCCAAGGAGCGGGGGGTAGATACAATGAGCAGTTCTTC.

The genes are TRBV9 and TRBJ2-7; no clear D gene. The germline gives CDR1 SGDLS, CDR2 YYNGEE. There are 14 residues in the CDR3. The germline V and J ends were trimmed by 0 bases and 7 bases, with 14 bases remaining between them. The CDR3 reads CASSVGSMMAEQYF. In DNA, the CDR3 is TGTGCCAGCAGCGTAGGATCCATGATGGCTGAGCAGTACTTC.

The CDR3 sequence is CASSQGVRGGQFF. The DNA for the CDR3 is TGTGCCAGCAGCCAAGGGGTCCGGGGAGGGCAGTTCTTC. The V and J genes are TRBV14 and TRBJ2-1; D perhaps matches TRBD2 (6 bases). Trimming cost V 1 base and J 12 bases, with 13 bases left between them. This CDR3 has 13 amino acids. In germline, CDR1 is SGHDN, CDR2 FVKESK.

This clone was seen just once. The V call is TRBV7-6, the J call TRBJ2-5, with TRBD2 matching over 9 bases. Germline lookup yields CDR1 SGHVS and CDR2 FNYEAQ. The J segment lost 3 bases and the V segment lost 3 bases, leaving 5 bases of the junction unmatched. This CDR3 spans 15 amino acids. This CDR3 reads CASSFPSGVEETQYF. The CDR3 nucleotides are TGTGCCAGCAGCTTTCCTAGCGGGGTGGAAGAGACCCAGTACTTC.

The genes are TRBV28 and TRBJ1-3; D is possibly TRBD1 (5 bases). CDR3 size: 15 residues. Looked up from germline, CDR1 is MDHEN and CDR2 is SYDVKM. The ends were cut back, 2 bases at V and 6 bases at J, with 14 bases in the middle. DNA of the CDR3: TGTGCCAGCAGTTTAGGTCAGGGTGGTCCAAACACCATATATTTT. It is translated as CASSLGQGGPNTIYF.

CDR3 DNA: TGCGCCAGCAGCCAAAACAGGGGCGTTAAAAACATTCAGTACTTC. It specifies CASSQNRGVKNIQYF. The V and J genes are TRBV4-3 and TRBJ2-4; 7 bases align to TRBD1. J was trimmed by 4 bases and V by 2 bases; bases with no gene match: 5. CDR3 length equals 15 residues. CDR1 and CDR2 from the germline V gene are LGHNA and YSLEER.

V gene TRBV7-6 combines with J gene TRBJ2-7; no firm D call. Trimming took 1 base from V and 1 from J, leaving 8 bases between them. Germline V gene lookup returns CDR1 SGHVS and CDR2 FNYEAQ. The CDR3 is made up of 14 amino acids. For the CDR3, the DNA is TGTGCCAGCAGCTTAGGCGCTAGTTCCTACGAGCAGTACTTC. This translates into CASSLGASSYEQYF.

This clone has only one observation. CDR3 coding DNA: TGTGCCAGCAGTTCCCCCTCGCGGGACAGGGTTCACGGCTACACCTTC. This codes for CASSSPSRDRVHGYTF. V and J are TRBV27 and TRBJ1-2; 9 nucleotides line up with TRBD1. The CDR3 length is 16 residues. CDR1 MNHEY and CDR2 SMNVEV come from the germline V gene (reference sequence). The V gene end was trimmed by 4 bases and the J gene end by 8 bases; junction bases not matched to a gene: 14.

V usage is TRBV5-1 and J usage is TRBJ2-7; D unclear. CDR1 and CDR2 (germline): SGHRS, YFSETQ. The germline V and J ends were trimmed by 4 bases and 0 bases, with 11 bases remaining between them. The CDR3 has 14 amino acids. The CDR3 nucleotides read TGCGCCAGCAGCATAGATCTTAGCTCCTACGAGCAGTACTTC. Amino acid sequence: CASSIDLSSYEQYF.

The rearrangement links TRBV6-2 or TRBV6-3 to TRBJ1-2; 8 bases agree with TRBD1. The CDR3 length is 14 residues. CDR1 is MNHEY and CDR2 is SVGEGT in the germline V gene. Trimming removed 5 bases from V and 6 bases from J; junction bases left unmatched: 8. The CDR3 loop is CASSRLTGVNGYTF. The CDR3 nucleotides read TGTGCCAGCAGTCGACTGACAGGGGTGAATGGCTACACCTTC.

This sequence joins TRBV21-1 and TRBJ2-7; the D call of TRBD1 is as the table states it, not checked on the DNA. TRBV21-1 is a listed pseudogene. This CDR3 is 14 amino acids long. DNA of the CDR3: TGTGCCAGCAAGGCCGGGACAACGAGCTACGAGCAGTACTTC. Its translation is CASKAGTTSYEQYF.

The chain recombines TRBV6-2 or TRBV6-3 with TRBJ1-2, with 7 positions matching TRBD1. The junction had 10 bases not matched to a gene; V was cut back by 6 bases and J by 0 bases. Germline CDR1 MNHEY, CDR2 SVGEGT. The CDR3 length is 16 residues. The CDR3 bases are TGTGCCAGCAGCCGAGGACAGGCGAGAGCTAACTATGGCTACACCTTC. Residues: CASSRGQARANYGYTF.

J is TRBJ1-3 and V is TRBV19; D perhaps matches TRBD1 (5 bases). The CDR3 sequence is 15 residues long. Germline CDR1 is LNHDA and CDR2 is SQIVND (reference sequence). V was trimmed by 9 bases and J by 0 bases, leaving 15 bases between them. CDR3 region: CASRITGSSGNTIYF. CDR3 nucleotides: TGTGCCAGCCGTATCACAGGTTCCTCTGGAAACACCATATATTTT. Full variable domain (rest looked up from reference TRBV19 and TRBJ1-3): DGGITQSPKYLFRKEGQNVTLSCEQNLNHDAMYWYRQDPGQGLRLIYYSQIVNDFQKGDIAEGYSVSREKKESFPLTVTSAQKNPTAFYLCASRITGSSGNTIYFGEGSWLTVV.

The chain is built from TRBV19 and TRBJ1-2, with D unresolved. V was clipped by 7 bases and J by 3 bases, with 12 bases between them. In germline, CDR1 is LNHDA, CDR2 SQIVND (reference sequence). There are 13 residues in the CDR3. DNA of the CDR3: TGTGCCAGTACGGGGTTATCGGACTATGGCTACACCTTC. Residues: CASTGLSDYGYTF.

This clone was found once. V and J are TRBV27 and TRBJ1-1, with D possibly matching TRBD1 (5 bases). The CDR3 is made up of 15 amino acids. Germline CDR1 is MNHEY and CDR2 is SMNVEV (reference sequence). V lost 3 bases and J 2 bases, leaving 13 bases between the germline ends. The CDR3 sequence is CASSFSRQLNTEAFF. The CDR3, as DNA: TGTGCCAGCAGTTTCTCCAGACAGCTTAACACTGAAGCTTTCTTT.

The table lists this clone with a few counts. The chain recombines TRBV3-1 (or the pseudogene TRBV3-2) with TRBJ1-5; D call uncertain. Germline loops: CDR1 LGHDT, CDR2 YNNKEL (reference sequence). The CDR3 has 11 amino acids. Trimming cost V 7 bases and J 7 bases, with 8 bases left between them. The CDR3 protein is CASTVRQPQHF. The CDR3 DNA reads TGTGCCAGCACTGTGCGACAGCCCCAGCATTTT.

This chain joins TRBV6-5 and TRBJ1-6; D not resolved. V gave up 0 bases and J gave up 6 bases, with 6 bases separating them. The CDR3 is made up of 14 amino acids. The V gene's germline CDR1 is MNHEY and CDR2 SVGAGI. The CDR3 here is CASSYSPVNSPLHF. The CDR3 DNA is TGTGCCAGCAGTTACTCCCCAGTTAATTCACCCCTCCACTTT.

The chain carries TRBV15 and TRBJ2-7, with 13 bases fitting TRBD2. Germline V gene data show CDR1 as LNHNV and CDR2 as YYDKDF (reference sequence). The junction had 5 bases not matched to a gene; V was cut back by 0 bases and J by 9 bases. The CDR3 spans 15 residues. The CDR3 region is CATSRDPGLAGPQYF. In nucleotides, the CDR3 is TGTGCCACCAGCAGAGATCCGGGACTAGCGGGGCCGCAGTACTTC. The full variable domain, with the rest looked up from reference TRBV15 and TRBJ2-7, is DAMVIQNPRYQVTQFGKPVTLSCSQTLNHNVMYWYQQKSSQAPKLLFHYYDKDFNNEADTPDNFQSRRPNTSFCFLDIRSPGLGDTAMYLCATSRDPGLAGPQYFGPGTRLTVT.

The chain combines TRBV7-7 with TRBJ2-2, with 12 bases aligning to TRBD2. V trimming: 4 bases; J trimming: 7 bases; junction bases outside the gene matches: 7. Germline assignment: CDR1 SSHAT and CDR2 FNYEAQ (reference sequence). The CDR3 contains 16 residues. CDR3 coding DNA: TGTGCCAGCAGCTCGACTAGCGGGGGAATCGGCGGGGAGCTGTTTTTT. Translation: CASSSTSGGIGGELFF.

The CDR3: CASSFPGSGNTIYF. CDR3 nucleotide sequence: TGTGCCAGCAGTTTTCCAGGCTCTGGAAACACCATATATTTT. This rearrangement joins TRBV28 to TRBJ1-3; D call uncertain. CDR3 length: 14 residues. The V gene lost 3 bases and the J gene lost 0 bases, with 6 bases spanning the gap. The V gene's germline CDR1 is MDHEN and CDR2 SYDVKM. The full variable domain, with the rest looked up from reference TRBV28 and TRBJ1-3, is DVKVTQSSRYLVKRTGEKVFLECVQDMDHENMFWYRQDPGLGLRLIYFSYDVKMKEKGDIPEGYSVSREKKERFSLILESASTNQTSMYLCASSFPGSGNTIYFGEGSWLTVV.

V is TRBV3-1 (or the pseudogene TRBV3-2) and J is TRBJ1-5, with D possibly being TRBD1 (6 bases). Germline assignment: CDR1 LGHDT and CDR2 YNNKEL (reference sequence). This CDR3 contains 14 residues. Trimming cost V 0 bases and J 4 bases, with 7 bases left between them. The CDR3 reads CASSQEGGNQPQHF. For the CDR3, the DNA is TGTGCCAGCAGCCAAGAAGGGGGAAATCAGCCCCAGCATTTT.

CDR3 in amino acids: CASSPTGELNQPQHF. The CDR3 DNA is TGTGCCAGCAGCCCGACAGGGGAACTCAATCAGCCCCAGCATTTT. The chain employs TRBV9 and TRBJ1-5; 8 bases are a match to TRBD1. Germline CDR1 and CDR2: SGDLS and YYNGEE. This CDR3 comprises 15 residues. Trimming at V came to 4 bases and at J to 3 bases, leaving 6 bases not matched to a gene.

This sequence joins TRBV6-5 and TRBJ1-4, with 7 nucleotides matching TRBD1. Per the germline V gene, CDR1 is MNHEY and CDR2 is SVGAGI. With V trimmed by 6 bases and J by 4 bases, 5 bases remained unmatched. CDR3 length: 14 amino acids. CDR3 sequence: CASSETGSNEKLFF. The CDR3 DNA reads as TGTGCCAGCAGCGAGACAGGGAGTAATGAAAAACTGTTTTTT.

The chain is built from TRBV4-1 and TRBJ1-2; D ambiguous. Germline V gene sequence: CDR1 MGHRA, CDR2 YSYEKL. V was cut by 0 bases and J by 4 bases, with 6 bases left in between. The CDR3 consists of 13 residues. CDR3 residues: CASSQESSYGYTF. DNA for the CDR3: TGCGCCAGCAGCCAAGAATCCAGCTATGGCTACACCTTC.

This clone has a single count. The chain employs TRBV11-2 and TRBJ2-1; no firm D call. This CDR3 is 11 amino acids long. Trimming took 5 bases from V and 8 from J, leaving 7 bases between them. Germline assignment: CDR1 SGHAT and CDR2 FQNNGV. CDR3 region: CASSRPDEQFF. DNA of the CDR3: TGTGCCAGCAGCCGCCCGGATGAGCAGTTCTTC.

This chain links TRBV18 with TRBJ2-1, with no clear D. V lost 4 bases to trimming and J lost 5 bases, with 3 bases between them. Germline-derived CDR1 and CDR2 are KGHSH and LQKENI. The CDR3 runs 11 residues. CDR3 sequence: CASSLNNEQFF. As DNA, the CDR3 is TGTGCCAGCTCACTAAACAATGAGCAGTTCTTC.

CDR3 sequence: CASSEDESGNQPQHF. The CDR3 DNA reads TGTGCCAGCAGTGAAGATGAGTCGGGAAATCAGCCCCAGCATTTT. V usage is TRBV6-1 and J usage is TRBJ1-5; unclear D gene. CDR1 is MNHNS and CDR2 is SASEGT in the germline V gene. CDR3 length: 15 residues. V lost 1 base to trimming and J lost 4 bases, with 11 bases between them.